Below, 26 T cell receptor beta chains from the same sample are listed, as sequenced in a study of CD8+CD57+ T cells in acquired aplastic anemia. For CDR3 and TCR beta VDJ profiling, genomic DNA was the template used. TCRdb re-called the reads through MiXCR, storing one row per CDR3 protein. The profile shows more than 150,000 distinct CDR3 sequences, less than 50% of them singletons. Selection for sequencing was limited to patients who had shown CD8+CD57+ cell expansion by flow cytometry. The sample was sorted CD4+, CD8+, or CD8+CD57+ T cells (not recorded which) from PBMCs. These receptors all stem from a human donor with aplastic anemia.

This clonotype has ten or more counts. The chain is built from TRBV7-2 and TRBJ1-5, with D hard to call. The CDR3 contains 14 residues. Germline CDR1 reads SGHTA; CDR2 reads FQGNSA. Trimming took 5 bases from V and 2 from J, leaving 10 bases between them. The CDR3 DNA is TGTGCCAGCAGCCCCACCATGGGCAATCAGCCCCAGCATTTT. The encoded protein is CASSPTMGNQPQHF.

Only a few counts were recorded for this clonotype. The gene calls are TRBV20-1 and TRBJ2-1, with 11 bases that match TRBD2. The CDR3 has 16 amino acids. Per germline, CDR1 DFQATT and CDR2 SNEGSKA (reference sequence). The V and J ends lost 3 bases and 0 bases, in that order; junction bases with no gene match: 4. CDR3 amino acids: CSASRTSGYSYNEQFF. In DNA form, the CDR3 reads TGCAGTGCTAGTCGGACTAGCGGGTACTCCTACAATGAGCAGTTCTTC.

The rearrangement joins TRBV13 to TRBJ2-3, with 9 bases fitting TRBD2. Trimming cost V 3 bases and J 4 bases; bases outside gene matches: 8. Germline CDR1 and CDR2: PRHDT and FYEKMQ (reference sequence). This CDR3 has 16 residues. CDR3 in DNA: TGTGCCAGCAGCTTTCAGTTTAGCGGGGGCTCAGATACGCAGTATTTT. Translating gives CASSFQFSGGSDTQYF.

Many counts were recorded for this clonotype. The genes are TRBV12-5 and TRBJ1-6; D call uncertain. The CDR3 is 15 amino acids. V lost 3 bases and J 7 bases, leaving 13 bases between the germline ends. Per the germline V gene, CDR1 is LGHNT and CDR2 is FRNRAP. The CDR3 region is CASGFGETGNSPLHF. The CDR3 DNA follows: TGTGCTAGTGGTTTCGGGGAAACTGGCAATTCACCCCTCCACTTT.

The genes are TRBV4-1 and TRBJ1-1; D is possibly TRBD1 (5 bases). Germline CDR1 reads MGHRA; CDR2 reads YSYEKL. Trimming cost V 0 bases and J 3 bases, with 14 bases left between them. The CDR3 is 16 amino acids. CDR3 DNA: TGCGCCAGCAGCCAAGATAACAGGCCCACGGACACTGAAGCTTTCTTT. Translated, it gives CASSQDNRPTDTEAFF.

This clonotype was seen repeatedly, ten times or more. The chain recombines TRBV7-6 with TRBJ2-7; no firm D call. Germline CDR1 SGHVS, CDR2 FNYEAQ. Trimming took off 1 base at V and 6 bases at J, with 10 bases between the two ends. The CDR3 spans 13 residues. CDR3 DNA: TGTGCCAGCAGCTTAGGTCAGACAAGCGAGCAGTACTTC. Residues: CASSLGQTSEQYF.

The chain uses TRBV15 and TRBJ2-5; no definite D call. This CDR3 region has 14 residues. CDR1 LNHNV and CDR2 YYDKDF come from the germline V gene (reference sequence). V was cut by 3 bases and J by 5 bases, with 13 bases left in between. Here the CDR3 DNA reads TGTGCCACCAGCAGCCCCACCGGATTGGAGACCCAGTACTTC. Its protein product is CATSSPTGLETQYF.

CDR3 sequence: CATSRDEWGGTDDNEQFF. The CDR3 DNA is TGTGCCACCAGCAGAGATGAGTGGGGGGGGACAGACGACAATGAGCAGTTCTTC. The chain links TRBV15 to TRBJ2-1, with D perhaps given as TRBD1 or TRBD2 (7 bases each). The CDR3 length is 18 residues. V lost 0 bases and J 5 bases, leaving 20 bases between the germline ends. The germline CDR1 and CDR2 sequences are LNHNV and YYDKDF (reference sequence).

Ten or more counts support this clonotype. This chain links TRBV11-2 with TRBJ2-7; possible D gene TRBD1, 5 bases. This CDR3 has 15 residues. Looked up from germline, CDR1 is SGHAT and CDR2 is FQNNGV. Trimming pared 5 bases from V and 0 bases from J, leaving 14 bases between. CDR3 region: CASSDHLQGSYEQYF. CDR3 sequence (DNA): TGTGCCAGCAGCGACCACCTTCAGGGCTCCTACGAGCAGTACTTC.

The chain combines TRBV7-2 with TRBJ1-6, with D unresolved. The V end was cut by 5 bases, the J end by 9 bases, with 14 bases between. The CDR3 has 14 amino acids. The germline CDR1 and CDR2 sequences are SGHTA and FQGNSA. CDR3 loop: CASSLALSGSPLHF. CDR3 coding DNA: TGTGCCAGCAGCCTTGCCCTCAGTGGTTCACCCCTCCACTTT.

Turning to this clonotype: One junction end disagrees with the germline gene, perhaps due to a read error. The rearrangement uses TRBV5-4 and TRBJ2-7; no reliable D call. CDR3 length equals 10 residues. CDR1 and CDR2 from the germline V gene are SGHNT and YYREEE (reference sequence). The CDR3 loop reads CASTWTRVHF. For the CDR3, the DNA is TGTGCCAGCACCTGGACCCGGGTCCACTTC.

The chain is built from TRBV20-1 and TRBJ2-7; the match to TRBD1 covers 10 bases. With V trimmed by 3 bases and J by 4 bases, 3 bases remained unmatched. Germline CDR1 is DFQATT and CDR2 is SNEGSKA (reference sequence). The CDR3 is 13 residues long. The CDR3 nucleotides are TGCAGTGCTAGTGGGGACAGGGGTTACGAGCAGTACTTC. It specifies CSASGDRGYEQYF.

In its sample, this clonotype was seen many times. The chain uses TRBV4-2 and TRBJ2-6, with D perhaps matching TRBD1 (5 bases). Germline CDR1 is LGHNA and CDR2 is YNFKEQ. CDR3 size: 16 residues. V gave up 4 bases and J gave up 1 base, with 11 bases separating them. The CDR3 here is CASSPAQGSGANVLTF. For the CDR3, the DNA is TGTGCCAGCAGCCCAGCCCAGGGTTCTGGGGCCAACGTCCTGACTTTC.

Many counts were recorded for this clonotype. The rearrangement uses TRBV11-2 and TRBJ2-1, with 9 bases aligning to TRBD1. Germline CDR1 SGHAT, CDR2 FQNNGV. The CDR3 loop spans 17 amino acids. Trimming at V came to 6 bases and at J to 7 bases, leaving 16 bases not matched to a gene. Here the CDR3 reads CASSPPLGTGIANEQFF. CDR3 DNA sequence: TGTGCCAGCAGTCCCCCCCTGGGGACAGGGATTGCAAATGAGCAGTTCTTC.

The chain employs TRBV20-1 and TRBJ2-1; 10 nucleotides line up with TRBD2. Germline V gives CDR1 DFQATT, CDR2 SNEGSKA (reference sequence). This CDR3 contains 14 residues. Trimming cost V 6 bases and J 9 bases; bases outside gene matches: 11. The CDR3 loop is CSASGTSVLVEQFF. As DNA, the CDR3 is TGCAGTGCGTCCGGGACTAGCGTTTTGGTTGAGCAGTTCTTC.

The genes are TRBV5-1 and TRBJ2-1; 9 nucleotides agree with TRBD2. This CDR3 has 15 residues. With V trimmed by 3 bases and J by 3 bases, 4 bases remained unmatched. The germline V gene encodes CDR1 SGHRS and CDR2 YFSETQ. CDR3 in DNA: TGCGCCAGCAGCTCCGGACTAGCGATCTACAATGAGCAGTTCTTC. Its translation is CASSSGLAIYNEQFF. The entire variable domain, with the rest obtained from reference TRBV5-1 and TRBJ2-1, is as follows: KAGVTQTPRYLIKTRGQQVTLSCSPISGHRSVSWYQQTPGQGLQFLFEYFSETQRNKGNFPGRFSGRQFSNSRSEMNVSTLELGDSALYLCASSSGLAIYNEQFFGPGTRLTVL.

CDR3 coding DNA: TGTGCCACCAGTGGGCAGGGGGCAGATACGCAGTATTTT. It specifies CATSGQGADTQYF. The V call is TRBV24-1, the J call TRBJ2-3, with 7 bases matching TRBD1. V was clipped by 5 bases and J by 4 bases; unmatched bases: 2. Germline values: CDR1 KGHDR, CDR2 SFDVKD. The CDR3 spans 13 residues.

This clonotype was observed many times. J is TRBJ2-7 and V is TRBV10-2; either TRBD1 or TRBD2 may supply D (5 bases each). The CDR3 consists of 12 residues. Trimming cost V 6 bases and J 3 bases, with 9 bases left between them. Looked up from germline, CDR1 is WSHSY and CDR2 is SAAADI. Here the CDR3 DNA reads TGCGCCAGCAGAAGGGACGGCTACGAGCAGTACTTC. Translated: CASRRDGYEQYF.

With respect to this clonotype: The junction does not match germline at one end; this may be a read error. V and J are TRBV24-1 and TRBJ2-2; 10 positions agree with TRBD1. The CDR3 loop spans 15 amino acids. Per the germline V gene, CDR1 is KGHDR and CDR2 is SFDVKD. The CDR3 coding sequence is TGTACCACCGGTGACAGGGGGCAGAGCACCGGGGAGCTGTTTTTT. It is translated as CTTGDRGQSTGELFF.

The sample holds a few counts of this clonotype. This chain connects TRBV7-3 to TRBJ2-7; D is unclear. CDR1 and CDR2 (germline): SGHTA, FQGTGA. This CDR3 contains 13 residues. Trimming took off 5 bases at V and 1 base at J, with 9 bases between the two ends. The CDR3: CASSAGLSYEQYF. The CDR3 DNA reads as TGTGCCAGCAGCGCTGGTTTGTCCTACGAGCAGTACTTC. The complete variable domain, with remaining parts taken from reference TRBV7-3 and TRBJ2-7, reads GAGVSQTPSNKVTEKGKYVELRCDPISGHTALYWYRQSLGQGPEFLIYFQGTGAADDSGLPNDRFFAVRPEGSVSTLKIQRTERGDSAVYLCASSAGLSYEQYFGPGTRLTVT.

Ten or more counts support this clonotype. This chain joins TRBV20-1 and TRBJ2-7, with TRBD2 matching 9 bases. The germline V gene has CDR1 DFQATT and CDR2 SNEGSKA (reference sequence). The J segment lost 7 bases and the V segment lost 6 bases, leaving 13 bases of the junction unmatched. The CDR3 totals 14 residues. The CDR3 here is CSAGSVGLAGEQYF. CDR3 sequence (DNA): TGCAGTGCCGGGTCCGTAGGGCTAGCGGGGGAGCAGTACTTC.

This clonotype was counted many times. The gene calls are TRBV29-1 and TRBJ2-3; 8 bases line up with TRBD2. Trimming at V came to 4 bases and at J to 0 bases, leaving 12 bases not matched to a gene. Per germline, CDR1 SQVTM and CDR2 ANQGSEA. This CDR3 comprises 17 residues. CDR3: CSVVGSGEDPSTDTQYF. In nucleotides, the CDR3 is TGCAGCGTTGTAGGTAGCGGGGAGGACCCTAGCACAGATACGCAGTATTTT.

About this clonotype: A much bigger clone sits one base away, suggesting this may be a read error. The rearrangement links TRBV6-1 to TRBJ2-5; 7 bases match TRBD1. The V gene's germline CDR1 is MNHNS and CDR2 SASEGT. This CDR3 spans 15 amino acids. CDR3 sequence reads: CAGRLDRFGSETQYF. The CDR3 DNA reads as TGTGCCGGCAGGCTGGACAGGTTTGGTTCGGAGACCCAGTACTTC.

The V call is TRBV11-1, the J call TRBJ2-7, with TRBD1 as a possible D gene (6 bases). The germline V gene has CDR1 SGHAT and CDR2 FQDESV (reference sequence). The CDR3 is made up of 15 amino acids. V was cut by 2 bases and J by 0 bases, with 11 bases left in between. CDR3 amino acids: CASSLRGTTSYEQYF. In DNA form, the CDR3 reads TGTGCCAGCAGCTTAAGGGGGACCACCTCCTACGAGCAGTACTTC.

V and J are TRBV5-1 and TRBJ1-1; unclear D gene. Germline CDR1 and CDR2: SGHRS and YFSETQ. The CDR3 covers 13 residues. Trimming pared 5 bases from V and 1 base from J, leaving 9 bases between. Here the CDR3 DNA reads TGCGCCAGCAGGGCTGAAGCGAACACTGAAGCTTTCTTT. It specifies CASRAEANTEAFF.

This clonotype was detected ten times or more. The chain employs TRBV19 and TRBJ1-1, with D unclear. The CDR3 contains 14 residues. Trimming pared 6 bases from V and 0 bases from J, leaving 11 bases between. Germline values: CDR1 LNHDA, CDR2 SQIVND (reference sequence). The CDR3 DNA follows: TGTGCCAGTAGCCCTGGACGGCTGAACACTGAAGCTTTCTTT. The encoded protein is CASSPGRLNTEAFF.